The 29 T cell receptor beta chains presented below share a single source sample, sequenced in a study of a mutant IDH1 vaccine in newly diagnosed glioma. Assay: immunoSEQ multiplex PCR; the TCRdb copy retains only in-frame clones and omits some. There are about 34,000 clones in the sample; 80% occur only once, and roughly 10% lies in the top ten. Time point here: baseline, week 1 (first vaccination visit). Treatment of the sample: pre-vaccination baseline after standard-of-care therapy. Source: peripheral blood mononuclear cells (PBMCs), taken from a glioma patient treated with radiotherapy, temozolomide or both. The receptors shown here come from a man over 45 with glioma. Some clones in this sample may be carry-over from other donors' samples.

The genes are TRBV5-4 and TRBJ2-5; no reliable D call. V was trimmed by 3 bases and J by 2 bases, leaving 8 bases between them. CDR1 is SGHNT and CDR2 is YYREEE in the germline V gene (reference sequence). The CDR3 has 13 residues. CDR3 region: CASSSLDQETQYF. CDR3 sequence (DNA): TGTGCCAGCAGCTCCCTAGATCAAGAGACCCAGTACTTC.

The gene calls are TRBV15 and TRBJ2-5, with D tentatively TRBD2 (5 bases). CDR1 is LNHNV and CDR2 is YYDKDF in the germline V gene (reference sequence). The CDR3 loop spans 16 amino acids. V lost 1 base and J lost 1, with 13 bases in between. The CDR3 loop reads CATSRVRLALQETQYF. CDR3 DNA sequence: TGTGCCACCAGCAGAGTTAGGCTAGCCCTCCAAGAGACCCAGTACTTC. The full variable domain, completed using reference TRBV15 and TRBJ2-5, is DAMVIQNPRYQVTQFGKPVTLSCSQTLNHNVMYWYQQKSSQAPKLLFHYYDKDFNNEADTPDNFQSRRPNTSFCFLDIRSPGLGDTAMYLCATSRVRLALQETQYFGPGTRLLVL.

The chain links TRBV10-3 to TRBJ2-7, with 7 bases identical to TRBD2. This CDR3 is 18 amino acids long. Germline V gives CDR1 ENHRY, CDR2 SYGVKD. V trimming: 2 bases; J trimming: 0 bases; junction bases outside the gene matches: 13. The CDR3 DNA reads TGTGCCATCAGTGAGGAATTTGGGCTAGCGGTTAGCTCCTACGAGCAGTACTTC. Translating it yields CAISEEFGLAVSSYEQYF.

The V gene is TRBV19, the J gene TRBJ2-7, with TRBD2 matching over 7 bases. Trimming cost V 3 bases and J 0 bases; bases outside gene matches: 5. Germline assignment: CDR1 LNHDA and CDR2 SQIVND (reference sequence). The CDR3 runs to 15 residues. The CDR3 DNA reads as TGTGCCAGTAGTATGGCGGCTAGCGGCTCCTACGAGCAGTACTTC. It translates to CASSMAASGSYEQYF. Based on the CDR3 plus reference TRBV19 and TRBJ2-7, the full variable domain is DGGITQSPKYLFRKEGQNVTLSCEQNLNHDAMYWYRQDPGQGLRLIYYSQIVNDFQKGDIAEGYSVSREKKESFPLTVTSAQKNPTAFYLCASSMAASGSYEQYFGPGTRLTVT.

The V gene is TRBV4-3, the J gene TRBJ2-7; no clear D gene. Germline lookup yields CDR1 LGHNA and CDR2 YSLEER. V was shortened by 0 bases and J by 3 bases, with 12 bases between the two germline ends. The CDR3 totals 15 residues. CDR3 sequence (DNA): TGCGCCAGCAGCCAAGATCGTTGGGGTAACTACGAGCAGTACTTC. Its protein is CASSQDRWGNYEQYF.

The gene calls are TRBV7-9 and TRBJ2-4; perhaps TRBD2 as D (5 bases). The V and J ends lost 4 bases and 5 bases respectively, with 12 bases between them. Germline assignment: CDR1 SEHNR and CDR2 FQNEAQ (reference sequence). The CDR3 is 14 residues long. The CDR3 here is CASSSSGSQNIQYF. CDR3 nucleotides: TGTGCCAGCAGCTCCAGCGGAAGTCAAAACATTCAGTACTTC.

CDR3 amino acids: CASSLDRRLTDTQYF. The CDR3 nucleotides read TGTGCCAGCAGCTTAGACAGGAGGCTCACAGATACGCAGTATTTT. The J gene is TRBJ2-3, the V gene TRBV7-2; D tentatively reads TRBD1 or TRBD2 (5 bases each). The V gene lost 1 base and the J gene lost 2 bases, with 10 bases spanning the gap. The CDR3 spans 15 residues. Germline CDR1 and CDR2: SGHTA and FQGNSA.

The chain uses TRBV4-1 and TRBJ2-3; a weak D match, TRBD1 (6 bases). V was trimmed by 0 bases and J by 1 base, leaving 14 bases between them. CDR1 and CDR2 from the germline V gene are MGHRA and YSYEKL. The CDR3 is 17 residues long. CDR3 sequence (DNA): TGCGCCAGCAGCCAAGATTCATCCAAGGGGGGCACAGATACGCAGTATTTT. It translates to CASSQDSSKGGTDTQYF.

The chain is built from TRBV7-2 and TRBJ1-2, with D unresolved. The CDR3 is 11 residues long. Germline V gene data show CDR1 as SGHTA and CDR2 as FQGNSA. V was trimmed by 10 bases and J by 8 bases, leaving 14 bases between them. DNA for the CDR3: TGTGCCACACTGTTGAATCGGGGCTACACCTTC. It specifies CATLLNRGYTF.

J is TRBJ1-6 and V is TRBV7-9; D not certain. The germline V gene has CDR1 SEHNR and CDR2 FQNEAQ (reference sequence). V gave up 4 bases and J gave up 6 bases, with 10 bases separating them. CDR3 size: 14 residues. The CDR3 coding sequence is TGTGCCAGCAGCTGGGAACAGACTAATTCACCCCTCCACTTT. It specifies CASSWEQTNSPLHF. Looking up the rest from reference TRBV7-9 and TRBJ1-6 gives the full variable domain: DTGVSQNPRHKITKRGQNVTFRCDPISEHNRLYWYRQTLGQGPEFLTYFQNEAQLEKSRLLSDRFSAERPKGSFSTLEIQRTEQGDSAMYLCASSWEQTNSPLHFGNGTRLTVT.

In its sample, this clone was seen a few times. This chain joins TRBV27 and TRBJ2-2, with unresolved D. CDR3 length: 11 residues. Deletions cut 6 bases from V and 8 bases from J, with 7 bases between. CDR1 MNHEY and CDR2 SMNVEV come from the germline V gene (reference sequence). The DNA of the CDR3 is TGTGCCAGCAGAGAGATGGGGGAGCTGTTTTTT. Protein product: CASREMGELFF.

The V and J genes are TRBV6-1 and TRBJ1-2; perhaps TRBD1 as D (6 bases). Germline V lookup: CDR1 MNHNS, CDR2 SASEGT. The ends were cut back, 6 bases at V and 8 bases at J, with 16 bases in the middle. The CDR3 is 13 amino acids. In nucleotides, the CDR3 is TGTGCCAGCAGCTACGTGGGGGCCGACGGCTACACCTTC. Amino acids: CASSYVGADGYTF.

The chain recombines TRBV2 with TRBJ2-2, with 10 bases fitting TRBD2. Unmatched junction bases numbered 6, after V lost 4 bases and J lost 7 bases. Per germline, CDR1 SNHLY and CDR2 FYNNEI. The CDR3 consists of 15 residues. The CDR3 DNA is TGTGCCAGCAGTGCCGGGACTAGCGTGGGCGGGGAGCTGTTTTTT. It specifies CASSAGTSVGGELFF.

This clone has only a few counts. This rearrangement joins TRBV19 to TRBJ1-5, with 9 bases lining up with TRBD1. Germline-derived CDR1 and CDR2 are LNHDA and SQIVND (reference sequence). This CDR3 has 11 amino acids. V was clipped by 6 bases and J by 13 bases; unmatched bases: 4. The CDR3 DNA is TGTGCCAGTAGCCACAGGGGGCCTCAGCATTTT. Residues: CASSHRGPQHF.

The chain carries TRBV6-1 and TRBJ2-7; D is tentatively TRBD1 or TRBD2 (5 bases each). Germline assignment: CDR1 MNHNS and CDR2 SASEGT. With 7 bases removed from V and 12 bases from J, the gap between germline ends came to 19 bases. This CDR3 has 12 amino acids. Here the CDR3 reads CASIAGSMGVYF. In DNA, the CDR3 is TGTGCCAGCATAGCAGGGAGCATGGGGGTGTACTTC.

The rearrangement links TRBV7-9 to TRBJ2-7; the D gene could be TRBD1 or TRBD2 (5 bases each). Germline V CDR1 and CDR2: SEHNR, FQNEAQ (reference sequence). The V gene lost 5 bases and the J gene lost 3 bases, with 17 bases spanning the gap. The CDR3 contains 15 residues. The CDR3 DNA sequence: TGTGCCAGCAGCCGTAACTTAGGGACCCTCTACGAGCAGTACTTC. It yields the protein CASSRNLGTLYEQYF.

V is TRBV19 and J is TRBJ2-7; D ambiguous. V was trimmed by 11 bases and J by 4 bases, leaving 15 bases between them. This CDR3 has 12 amino acids. Germline V gene lookup returns CDR1 LNHDA and CDR2 SQIVND (reference sequence). CDR3 region: CASSPDRYEQYF. CDR3 DNA: TGTGCCTCATCCCCGGACCGATACGAGCAGTACTTC.

In its sample, this clone was seen a few times. The chain is built from TRBV20-1 and TRBJ1-2; D unclear. CDR1 DFQATT and CDR2 SNEGSKA come from the germline V gene (reference sequence). CDR3 size: 11 residues. With 5 bases removed from V and 5 bases from J, the gap between germline ends came to 9 bases. CDR3 in amino acids: CSALTGYGYTF. For the CDR3, the DNA is TGCAGTGCTCTCACCGGTTATGGCTACACCTTC.

The chain carries TRBV28 and TRBJ2-6; D is ambiguous. V was shortened by 6 bases and J by 0 bases, with 15 bases between the two germline ends. Germline-derived CDR1 and CDR2 are MDHEN and SYDVKM. CDR3 length equals 17 residues. CDR3: CASRGPDPHSGANVLTF. The CDR3 region has the DNA TGTGCCAGCAGAGGGCCCGACCCACACTCTGGGGCCAACGTCCTGACTTTC.

The rearrangement uses TRBV10-3 and TRBJ2-5, with no clear D. Germline V gene sequence: CDR1 ENHRY, CDR2 SYGVKD. The V end lost 6 bases, the J end lost 4 bases, and 9 bases lay between the germline ends. The CDR3 is made up of 12 amino acids. CDR3 DNA: TGTGCCATCAGGGCCGAGTTAGAGACCCAGTACTTC. The encoded protein is CAIRAELETQYF.

V gene TRBV27 combines with J gene TRBJ1-5; no clear D gene. The length of the CDR3 is 12 residues. Germline values: CDR1 MNHEY, CDR2 SMNVEV (reference sequence). Trimming pared 4 bases from V and 7 bases from J, leaving 8 bases between. The CDR3 here is CASSSRNQPQHF. In DNA form, the CDR3 reads TGTGCCAGCAGTTCCCGTAACCAGCCCCAGCATTTT.

The chain is built from TRBV6-5 and TRBJ1-1; D perhaps matches TRBD1 (5 bases). Trimming cost V 6 bases and J 4 bases, with 12 bases left between them. The germline V gene encodes CDR1 MNHEY and CDR2 SVGAGI. This CDR3 region has 13 residues. Here the CDR3 reads CASSQGTATEAFF. The CDR3 DNA is TGTGCCAGCAGCCAGGGTACGGCCACTGAAGCTTTCTTT.

This clone was counted a single time. V is TRBV10-1 and J is TRBJ1-2, with D maybe TRBD1 (6 bases). Germline lookup yields CDR1 WNHNN and CDR2 SYGVQD (reference sequence). The CDR3 is 17 residues long. Trimming stripped 10 bases from V and 6 bases from J, with 30 bases between. The CDR3 is CATLIGLAGGLWNGYTF. CDR3 DNA sequence: TGCGCCACACTCATTGGGCTAGCGGGGGGCTTATGGAATGGCTACACCTTC.

This clone was seen once. J is TRBJ2-1 and V is TRBV6-1; D unresolved. V was clipped by 7 bases and J by 0 bases, with 7 bases between them. Germline values: CDR1 MNHNS, CDR2 SASEGT. The CDR3 extends over 13 amino acids. The CDR3 DNA sequence: TGTGCCAGCACGCAGAGCTCCTACAATGAGCAGTTCTTC. It yields the protein CASTQSSYNEQFF.

Here the CDR3 reads CASSLGAGGAGANVLTF. CDR3 coding DNA: TGCGCCAGCAGCTTGGGGGCAGGAGGAGCTGGGGCCAACGTCCTGACTTTC. The chain uses TRBV5-1 and TRBJ2-6; possibly TRBD2 for D (5 bases). The CDR3 has 17 residues. Trimming took 0 bases from V and 2 from J, leaving 12 bases between them. Germline CDR1 is SGHRS and CDR2 is YFSETQ.

The rearrangement uses TRBV6-6 and TRBJ2-7; D is ambiguous. The CDR3 extends over 13 amino acids. The ends were cut back, 1 base at V and 3 bases at J, with 7 bases in the middle. Germline values: CDR1 MNHNY, CDR2 SVGAGI (reference sequence). The CDR3 here is CASSYLELYEQYF. In nucleotides, the CDR3 is TGTGCCAGCAGTTACTTGGAGCTCTACGAGCAGTACTTC.

The chain couples TRBV6-6 to TRBJ2-1; D remains ambiguous. The V and J ends lost 0 bases and 4 bases respectively, with 7 bases between them. The CDR3 contains 14 residues. Per germline, CDR1 MNHNY and CDR2 SVGAGI (reference sequence). As DNA, the CDR3 is TGTGCCAGCAGTTACTCGGCGGAATACAATGAGCAGTTCTTC. Translation gives CASSYSAEYNEQFF.

The CDR3 loop reads CASSLAKKVADVSGKLFF. The CDR3, as DNA: TGTGCCAGCAGCTTAGCGAAGAAAGTGGCCGATGTTTCTGGAAAACTGTTTTTT. This chain connects TRBV7-8 to TRBJ1-4, with unresolved D. Trimming cost V 0 bases and J 10 bases, with 24 bases left between them. CDR1 and CDR2 (germline): SGHVS, FQNEAQ. CDR3 length: 18 residues.

This chain links TRBV7-2 with TRBJ2-5; either TRBD1 or TRBD2 may fit D (5 bases each). This CDR3 has 15 amino acids. V was clipped by 3 bases and J by 2 bases, with 13 bases between them. Germline values: CDR1 SGHTA, CDR2 FQGNSA. The CDR3 here is CASSFPPGAQETQYF. The DNA of the CDR3 is TGTGCCAGCAGCTTCCCACCCGGGGCACAAGAGACCCAGTACTTC.